Below, one T cell receptor (beta chain) is given with its context. This specimen comes from a study of T cell changes during pregnancy in multiple sclerosis. The junction had 3 bases not matched to a gene; V was cut back by 5 bases and J by 3 bases. This CDR3 is built from 15 residues. Germline CDR1 SGHTA, CDR2 FQGTGA. Method: immunoSEQ multiplex PCR; TCRdb's copy keeps in-frame clones and lacks some. The data hold about 29,000 clones, with about 88% observed a single time. This sample comprised CD8+ T cells from peripheral blood mononuclear cells, obtained after pregnancy. The TCR comes from a female donor with multiple sclerosis, enrolled in a pregnancy study. The chain couples TRBV7-3 to TRBJ2-1; 11 bases map to TRBD2. CDR3 loop: CASSILAGDYNEQFF. In DNA form, the CDR3 reads TGTGCCAGCAGCATACTAGCGGGAGACTACAATGAGCAGTTCTTC.